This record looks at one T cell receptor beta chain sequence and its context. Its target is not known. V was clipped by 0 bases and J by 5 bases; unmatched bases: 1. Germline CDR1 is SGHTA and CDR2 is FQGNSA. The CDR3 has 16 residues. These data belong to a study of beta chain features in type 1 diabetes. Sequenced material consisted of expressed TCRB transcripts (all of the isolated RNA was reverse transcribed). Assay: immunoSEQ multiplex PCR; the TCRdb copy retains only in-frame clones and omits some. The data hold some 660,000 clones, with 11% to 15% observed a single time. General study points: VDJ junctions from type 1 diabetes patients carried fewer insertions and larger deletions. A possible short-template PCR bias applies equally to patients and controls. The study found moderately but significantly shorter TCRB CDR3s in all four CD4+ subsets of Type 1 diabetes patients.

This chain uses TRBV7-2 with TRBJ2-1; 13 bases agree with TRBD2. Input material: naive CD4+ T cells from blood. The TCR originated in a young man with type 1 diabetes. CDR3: CASSLAGTSGNNEQFF. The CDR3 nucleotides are TGTGCCAGCAGCTTAGCTGGGACTAGCGGGAACAATGAGCAGTTCTTC.